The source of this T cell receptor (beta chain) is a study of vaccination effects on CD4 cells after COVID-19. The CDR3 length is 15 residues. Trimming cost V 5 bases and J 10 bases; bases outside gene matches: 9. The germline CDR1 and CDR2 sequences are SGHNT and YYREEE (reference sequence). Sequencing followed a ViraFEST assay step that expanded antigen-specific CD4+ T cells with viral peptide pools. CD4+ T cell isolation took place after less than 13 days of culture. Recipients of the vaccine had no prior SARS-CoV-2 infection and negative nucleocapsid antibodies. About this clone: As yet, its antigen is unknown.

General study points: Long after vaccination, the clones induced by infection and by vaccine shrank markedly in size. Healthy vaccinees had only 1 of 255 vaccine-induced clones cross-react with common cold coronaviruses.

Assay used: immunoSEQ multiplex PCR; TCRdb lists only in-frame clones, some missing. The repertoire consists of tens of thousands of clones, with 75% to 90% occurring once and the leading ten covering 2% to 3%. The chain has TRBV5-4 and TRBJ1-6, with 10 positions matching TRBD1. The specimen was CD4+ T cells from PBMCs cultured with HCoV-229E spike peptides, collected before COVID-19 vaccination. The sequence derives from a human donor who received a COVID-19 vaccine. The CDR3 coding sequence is TGTGCCAGCAGAGACGGACAGGGGGTTGACTCACCCCTCCACTTT. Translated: CASRDGQGVDSPLHF. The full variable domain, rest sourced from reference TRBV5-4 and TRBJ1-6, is ETGVTQSPTHLIKTRGQQVTLRCSSQSGHNTVSWYQQALGQGPQFIFQYYREEENGRGNFPPRFSGLQFPNYSSELNVNALELDDSALYLCASRDGQGVDSPLHFGNGTRLTVT.